This T cell receptor beta chain was observed in a study of early T cells in non-severe SARS-CoV-2 infection. Molecules of cDNA were individually given unique molecular identifiers that were attached to them. TCRdb recomputed calls from the 5' RACE reads with MiXCR, one row per CDR3 protein. The table records fewer than 55,000 distinct CDR3 sequences, almost 7.5% of them present only once. Trimming took 3 bases from V and 5 from J, leaving 5 bases between them. The CDR3 loop spans 12 amino acids. In this sample, this clonotype turned up many times. The sample comprised whole blood. The J gene is TRBJ1-5, the V gene TRBV12-3 or TRBV12-4, with D unclear. The TCR originated in an adult who was a healthcare worker with PCR-confirmed SARS-CoV-2 infection or an uninfected control (not recorded which). CDR3 DNA sequence: TGTGCCAGCAGTTTCGTCGATCAGCCCCAGCATTTT. This encodes CASSFVDQPQHF.